This passage covers 26 T cell receptor beta chains from one sample sequenced in a study of T cell changes during pregnancy in multiple sclerosis. Generated by immunoSEQ multiplex PCR, the TCRdb table keeps only in-frame clones and is missing some. Among over 50,000 clones listed, around 93% were seen once. Sequenced material: peripheral blood, taken in the second trimester of pregnancy. Every receptor here comes from a female donor with multiple sclerosis, enrolled in a pregnancy study.

This chain joins TRBV19 and TRBJ2-6, with TRBD2 identical over 8 bases. V lost 5 bases and J lost 0; bases outside the gene matches: 6. Germline V gives CDR1 LNHDA, CDR2 SQIVND (reference sequence). The CDR3 is 17 amino acids. The CDR3 sequence: CASSSLAGRSGANVLTF. The CDR3, as DNA: TGTGCCAGTAGTTCCCTAGCGGGCCGCTCTGGGGCCAACGTCCTGACTTTC.

The chain couples TRBV7-8 to TRBJ2-1, with D perhaps matching TRBD2 (6 bases). Trimming took 5 bases from V and 0 from J, leaving 14 bases between them. Germline CDR1 and CDR2: SGHVS and FQNEAQ. The CDR3 has 16 residues. The CDR3 region is CASSARERVSYNEQFF. As DNA, the CDR3 is TGTGCCAGCAGCGCCCGCGAGCGGGTCTCCTACAATGAGCAGTTCTTC.

The J gene is TRBJ2-4, the V gene TRBV11-2; 9 bases fit TRBD2. The CDR3 contains 17 residues. The V and J ends lost 0 bases and 0 bases, in that order; junction bases with no gene match: 3. Per the germline V gene, CDR1 is SGHAT and CDR2 is FQNNGV. The CDR3 coding sequence is TGTGCCAGCAGCTTAGACCTAGCGGGGCTAGCCAAAAACATTCAGTACTTC. Its protein is CASSLDLAGLAKNIQYF.

This chain links TRBV5-4 with TRBJ2-5, with TRBD2 matching 10 bases. Germline lookup yields CDR1 SGHNT and CDR2 YYREEE (reference sequence). The CDR3 runs 16 residues. The J segment lost 5 bases and the V segment lost 1 base, leaving 8 bases of the junction unmatched. This CDR3 reads CASSLIGLAGEETQYF. The CDR3 nucleotides read TGTGCCAGCAGCTTGATCGGGCTAGCGGGAGAGGAGACCCAGTACTTC. The full variable domain, rest sourced from reference TRBV5-4 and TRBJ2-5, is ETGVTQSPTHLIKTRGQQVTLRCSSQSGHNTVSWYQQALGQGPQFIFQYYREEENGRGNFPPRFSGLQFPNYSSELNVNALELDDSALYLCASSLIGLAGEETQYFGPGTRLLVL.

The chain uses TRBV19 and TRBJ2-2, with D possibly being TRBD1 (6 bases). V was shortened by 3 bases and J by 5 bases, with 13 bases between the two germline ends. Germline-derived CDR1 and CDR2 are LNHDA and SQIVND (reference sequence). There are 15 residues in the CDR3. The CDR3 here is CASSMSRGATGELFF. CDR3 DNA: TGTGCCAGTAGTATGTCCAGGGGAGCTACCGGGGAGCTGTTTTTT.

This sequence joins TRBV15 and TRBJ2-1, with 10 bases lining up with TRBD2. V lost 1 base to trimming and J lost 6 bases; unmatched junction nucleotides: 3. The CDR3 consists of 15 residues. The germline CDR1 and CDR2 sequences are LNHNV and YYDKDF (reference sequence). In nucleotides, the CDR3 is TGTGCCACCAGCAGAGCCACTAGCGGGGCCAATGAGCAGTTCTTC. Its translation is CATSRATSGANEQFF.

This chain links TRBV7-2 with TRBJ2-1, with TRBD2 matching 8 bases. J was trimmed by 8 bases and V by 1 base; bases with no gene match: 7. CDR1 is SGHTA and CDR2 is FQGNSA in the germline V gene. The CDR3 loop spans 15 amino acids. The DNA of the CDR3 is TGTGCCAGCAGCTTAGTCGGGAGGGCGGTAGATGAGCAGTTCTTC. This translates into CASSLVGRAVDEQFF.

V usage is TRBV5-4 and J usage is TRBJ2-1, with 8 positions matching TRBD1. This CDR3 region has 15 residues. With V trimmed by 2 bases and J by 9 bases, 10 bases remained unmatched. In germline, CDR1 is SGHNT, CDR2 YYREEE (reference sequence). CDR3 sequence: CASSFRGQALGEQFF. CDR3 nucleotide sequence: TGTGCCAGCAGCTTCAGGGGACAGGCTCTCGGTGAGCAGTTCTTC.

The chain is built from TRBV5-4 and TRBJ2-3; D not certain. The CDR3 totals 16 residues. CDR1 and CDR2 (germline): SGHNT, YYREEE (reference sequence). Trimming stripped 4 bases from V and 0 bases from J, with 15 bases between. The CDR3 here is CASSLGPEPSTDTQYF. DNA for the CDR3: TGTGCCAGCAGCCTAGGTCCGGAGCCTAGCACAGATACGCAGTATTTT.

The chain employs TRBV28 and TRBJ1-2; D remains ambiguous. Germline CDR1 MDHEN, CDR2 SYDVKM. The CDR3 is 13 amino acids. V lost 8 bases, J lost 1 base, and 11 bases lay in between. DNA for the CDR3: TGTGCCAGCTTTGTTGAGAGTAACTATGGCTACACCTTC. Its protein product is CASFVESNYGYTF.

This chain joins TRBV6-5 and TRBJ2-5; weak D call: TRBD2 (6 bases). The V and J ends lost 4 bases and 0 bases respectively, with 9 bases between them. This CDR3 is built from 14 residues. Germline V gives CDR1 MNHEY, CDR2 SVGAGI. The CDR3 is CASSLAVYQETQYF. CDR3 bases: TGTGCCAGCAGTTTAGCGGTGTACCAAGAGACCCAGTACTTC.

The chain links TRBV28 to TRBJ2-1; weak D call: TRBD1 (6 bases). This CDR3 region has 15 residues. Trimming shortened V by 5 bases and J by 6 bases, and 17 bases separated the two germline ends. Germline lookup yields CDR1 MDHEN and CDR2 SYDVKM. CDR3 sequence: CASSDAGARGNEQFF. CDR3 DNA sequence: TGTGCCAGCAGTGATGCAGGGGCACGCGGCAATGAGCAGTTCTTC.

This chain joins TRBV25-1 and TRBJ2-2; 11 nucleotides match TRBD2. Per germline, CDR1 MGHDK and CDR2 SYGVNS. J gave up 7 bases and V 6 bases, and 13 bases lay outside the gene matches. CDR3 size: 17 residues. CDR3 bases: TGTGCCAGCAGCTTTTTAGCGGGAGGGTCCGCTGGCGGGGAGCTGTTTTTT. This encodes CASSFLAGGSAGGELFF.

This chain joins TRBV16 and TRBJ2-7; D perhaps matches TRBD1 (6 bases). The CDR3 is 14 residues long. Germline CDR1 KGHSY, CDR2 FQNENV. Trimming took 4 bases from V and 3 from J, leaving 13 bases between them. This chain's CDR3 is CASSPNRVSYEQYF. The CDR3 nucleotides are TGTGCCAGCAGCCCCAACAGGGTAAGCTACGAGCAGTACTTC. The variable domain in full, completed from reference TRBV16 and TRBJ2-7, reads GEEVAQTPKHLVRGEGQKAKLYCAPIKGHSYVFWYQQVLKNEFKFLISFQNENVFDETGMPKERFSAKCLPNSPCSLEIQATKLEDSAVYFCASSPNRVSYEQYFGPGTRLTVT.

This clone was recorded once. The V call is TRBV11-2, the J call TRBJ2-7; D possibly corresponds to TRBD1 (6 bases). The CDR3 has 16 residues. V lost 3 bases and J 1 base, leaving 16 bases between the germline ends. The germline gives CDR1 SGHAT, CDR2 FQNNGV. CDR3 protein: CASSFNFPGVSYEQYF. Written as DNA, the CDR3 is TGTGCCAGCAGCTTTAACTTCCCAGGGGTTTCCTACGAGCAGTACTTC. Complete variable domain (other parts from reference TRBV11-2 and TRBJ2-7): EAGVAQSPRYKIIEKRQSVAFWCNPISGHATLYWYQQILGQGPKLLIQFQNNGVVDDSQLPKDRFSAERLKGVDSTLKIQPAKLEDSAVYLCASSFNFPGVSYEQYFGPGTRLTVT.

CDR3 sequence reads: CSVRTSGIRQETQYF. The DNA for the CDR3 is TGCAGCGTGCGGACTAGCGGGATTAGACAAGAGACCCAGTACTTC. The chain carries TRBV29-1 and TRBJ2-5; 12 bases are shared with TRBD2. Trimming removed 6 bases from V and 2 bases from J; junction bases left unmatched: 7. Germline lookup yields CDR1 SQVTM and CDR2 ANQGSEA. There are 15 residues in the CDR3. The complete variable domain, with remaining parts taken from reference TRBV29-1 and TRBJ2-5, reads SAVISQKPSRDICQRGTSLTIQCQVDSQVTMMFWYRQQPGQSLTLIATANQGSEATYESGFVIDKFPISRPNLTFSTLTVSNMSPEDSSIYLCSVRTSGIRQETQYFGPGTRLLVL.

The chain has TRBV29-1 and TRBJ2-3; perhaps TRBD2 as D (5 bases). CDR1 SQVTM and CDR2 ANQGSEA come from the germline V gene. Trimming took 6 bases from V and 4 from J, leaving 11 bases between them. The CDR3 covers 12 residues. Here the CDR3 DNA reads TGCAGCGTAATCCGAGGGCCAGATACGCAGTATTTT. Protein: CSVIRGPDTQYF.

The J gene is TRBJ2-3, the V gene TRBV7-9, with D hard to call. This CDR3 has 15 residues. V lost 3 bases and J 0 bases, leaving 10 bases between the germline ends. Germline CDR1 is SEHNR and CDR2 is FQNEAQ (reference sequence). CDR3 loop: CASSLGVFSTDTQYF. CDR3 bases: TGTGCCAGCAGCTTGGGCGTATTTAGCACAGATACGCAGTATTTT.

The chain has TRBV5-4 and TRBJ2-5, with D uncertain. Trimming removed 4 bases from V and 4 bases from J, with 8 bases in between. CDR1 and CDR2 (germline): SGHNT, YYREEE (reference sequence). The CDR3 is 12 residues long. The CDR3: CASSPPGETQYF. Here the CDR3 DNA reads TGTGCCAGCAGCCCACCGGGAGAGACCCAGTACTTC.

The chain recombines TRBV11-2 with TRBJ2-7; TRBD2 matches 7 bases. This CDR3 is built from 15 residues. Germline assignment: CDR1 SGHAT and CDR2 FQNNGV. V trimming: 3 bases; J trimming: 0 bases; junction bases outside the gene matches: 5. CDR3 bases: TGTGCCAGCAGCTTCTCACCGGGAGGCTCCTACGAGCAGTACTTC. This codes for CASSFSPGGSYEQYF.

This chain uses TRBV30 with TRBJ2-7, with 11 bases matching TRBD1. Germline V gene lookup returns CDR1 GTSNPN and CDR2 SVGIG (reference sequence). The length of the CDR3 is 14 residues. V lost 3 bases to trimming and J lost 2 bases; unmatched junction nucleotides: 3. CDR3 residues: CAWSLGQGAYEQYF. The DNA of the CDR3 is TGTGCCTGGAGCCTGGGACAGGGGGCCTACGAGCAGTACTTC.

CDR3 bases: TGTGCCAGCAGCTTATCGGCTAGCGGGATTACCGGGGAGCTGTTTTTT. This translates into CASSLSASGITGELFF. V gene TRBV5-4 combines with J gene TRBJ2-2, with 9 bases matching TRBD2. Germline V CDR1 and CDR2: SGHNT, YYREEE (reference sequence). The CDR3 covers 16 residues. Trimming cost V 2 bases and J 5 bases; bases outside gene matches: 7.

The gene calls are TRBV6-6 and TRBJ1-5; D may be TRBD1 (6 bases). Deletions cut 7 bases from V and 6 bases from J, with 10 bases between. This CDR3 comprises 12 residues. Looked up from germline, CDR1 is MNHNY and CDR2 is SVGAGI (reference sequence). For the CDR3, the DNA is TGTGCCAGCACGATGGACAGTCAGCCCCAGCATTTT. Translating it yields CASTMDSQPQHF.

V is TRBV4-3 and J is TRBJ2-5; D is unresolved. V was shortened by 1 base and J by 4 bases, with 16 bases between the two germline ends. CDR1 LGHNA and CDR2 YSLEER come from the germline V gene. CDR3 length: 16 residues. This CDR3 is CASSQGSSRKVETQYF. CDR3 bases: TGCGCCAGCAGCCAAGGGAGCTCCCGGAAGGTAGAGACCCAGTACTTC.

CDR3 DNA sequence: TGTGCCAGCAGGTTTGGACTAGCGGGAGACTACGAGCAGTACTTC. Residues: CASRFGLAGDYEQYF. The V and J genes are TRBV5-4 and TRBJ2-7; 13 bases map to TRBD2. The CDR3 runs to 15 residues. The junction had 5 bases not matched to a gene; V was cut back by 5 bases and J by 3 bases. Per the germline V gene, CDR1 is SGHNT and CDR2 is YYREEE (reference sequence). The full variable domain, rest sourced from reference TRBV5-4 and TRBJ2-7, is ETGVTQSPTHLIKTRGQQVTLRCSSQSGHNTVSWYQQALGQGPQFIFQYYREEENGRGNFPPRFSGLQFPNYSSELNVNALELDDSALYLCASRFGLAGDYEQYFGPGTRLTVT.

This clone was seen just once. The chain joins TRBV6-4 to TRBJ1-5; D call uncertain. The CDR3 is 13 amino acids. The V end was cut by 3 bases, the J end by 9 bases, with 12 bases between. Looked up from germline, CDR1 is MRHNA and CDR2 is SNTAGT. CDR3 amino acids: CASSEMRDGPQHF. DNA for the CDR3: TGTGCCAGCAGTGAAATGAGGGATGGGCCCCAGCATTTT.